The sequence of this T cell receptor (beta chain) was determined in a study of T cell repertoires in ileal Crohn's disease. Study-wide results and caveats: Every patient over 26.8% clonality showed endoscopic recurrence.

Assay: immunoSEQ multiplex PCR; the TCRdb copy retains only in-frame clones and omits some. The repertoire holds 15,000 to 20,000 clones, with around 93% as singletons. For this clone: The antigen remains unidentified.

The clonotype originates from an adult with Crohn's disease. Sequenced material: ileal tissue.

CDR3 sequence reads: CASSRSGEYLLDEQYF. The CDR3 DNA is TGTGCCAGCAGTCGAAGCGGGGAATACCTCTTGGACGAGCAGTACTTC. This chain joins TRBV27 and TRBJ2-7, with 7 bases aligning to TRBD2. This CDR3 spans 16 amino acids. From germline, CDR1 is MNHEY and CDR2 SMNVEV (reference sequence). V trimming: 5 bases; J trimming: 5 bases; junction bases outside the gene matches: 15.